What follows describes a single T cell receptor (beta chain). Its cognate antigen is unknown. Germline CDR1 reads KGHDR; CDR2 reads SFDVKD. CDR3 size: 14 residues. V dropped 7 bases and J dropped 5; count of bases not matched to a gene: 3. A universal primer site was incorporated via template switching, and the cDNA contained unique molecular identifiers. Each CDR3 protein gets one entry after TCRdb re-called the 5' RACE reads with MiXCR. The sample yields under 500,000 distinct CDR3 sequences, 13% to 15% seen once. The data were taken from a study of identical twins. General study results and limits: Within beta out-of-frame sequences, the excess sharing observed between twins was weaker.

These sequences were also reported in another study, on yellow fever vaccine responses in identical twins.

Sequences were obtained from CD4+ T cells sorted from blood. The sequence derives from a woman aged 18 to 35 in good health. The chain links TRBV24-1 to TRBJ2-2; 10 bases map to TRBD1. The CDR3 bases are TGTGCCACCAGCGGACAGGGGGGTACCGGGGAGCTGTTTTTT. Its translation: CATSGQGGTGELFF.